A single sample gave rise to the 32 T cell receptor beta chains below, sequenced in a study of Ad26.COV2.S vaccination and SARS-CoV-2 variants. This table comes from immunoSEQ multiplex PCR, and its TCRdb copy is limited to in-frame clones, with some not included. The profile shows some 390,000 clones, approximately 91% of them singletons. Treatment indicated: roughly 20 received Ad26.COV2.S at low or high dose, single or two shots; 5 received placebo; per-sample allocation not given. Collection of the samples took place on day 63 after the first injection of vaccine or placebo. The starting material was peripheral blood, obtained in a trial of Ad26.COV2.S vaccine versus placebo. The origin of the receptors is a person between 18 and 65 years old who received the Ad26.COV2.S COVID-19 vaccine or a placebo.

This clone was detected a few times. The V and J genes are TRBV7-2 and TRBJ2-5, with 7 nucleotides matching TRBD2. This CDR3 spans 15 amino acids. J was trimmed by 5 bases and V by 11 bases; bases with no gene match: 17. Germline V lookup: CDR1 SGHTA, CDR2 FQGNSA. The CDR3 loop reads CASSTSGAGGETQYF. The CDR3 DNA reads as TGTGCCTCGAGTACAAGCGGGGCGGGCGGGGAGACCCAGTACTTC.

The chain joins TRBV7-9 to TRBJ2-1; possible D gene TRBD2, 5 bases. The CDR3 sequence is 16 residues long. Germline CDR1 SEHNR, CDR2 FQNEAQ (reference sequence). Trimming took off 5 bases at V and 4 bases at J, with 18 bases between the two ends. CDR3 protein: CASSPPPGLYYNEQFF. CDR3 DNA sequence: TGTGCCAGCAGCCCGCCGCCAGGACTGTATTACAATGAGCAGTTCTTC. The complete variable domain, with remaining parts taken from reference TRBV7-9 and TRBJ2-1, reads DTGVSQNPRHKITKRGQNVTFRCDPISEHNRLYWYRQTLGQGPEFLTYFQNEAQLEKSRLLSDRFSAERPKGSFSTLEIQRTEQGDSAMYLCASSPPPGLYYNEQFFGPGTRLTVL.

This chain joins TRBV5-1 and TRBJ2-2, with D uncertain. Trimming shortened V by 5 bases and J by 0 bases, and 8 bases separated the two germline ends. Germline CDR1 reads SGHRS; CDR2 reads YFSETQ. The CDR3 length is 14 residues. CDR3 residues: CASSQLTNTGELFF. The CDR3, as DNA: TGCGCCAGCAGTCAACTGACGAACACCGGGGAGCTGTTTTTT. Variable domain in full (rest from reference TRBV5-1 and TRBJ2-2): KAGVTQTPRYLIKTRGQQVTLSCSPISGHRSVSWYQQTPGQGLQFLFEYFSETQRNKGNFPGRFSGRQFSNSRSEMNVSTLELGDSALYLCASSQLTNTGELFFGEGSRLTVL.

V and J are TRBV18 and TRBJ2-7, with D possibly being TRBD2 (6 bases). CDR1 is KGHSH and CDR2 is LQKENI in the germline V gene. Between the trimmed V and J ends, which lost 3 bases and 3 bases, there was a span of 24 bases. This CDR3 comprises 18 residues. CDR3 coding DNA: TGTGCCAGCTCACCGTTATCAGGGAGGAACCGCTTAAACTACGAGCAGTACTTC. Encoded protein: CASSPLSGRNRLNYEQYF.

The chain uses TRBV6-5 and TRBJ1-4; weak D call: TRBD1 (5 bases). CDR3 length: 12 amino acids. Germline V gene lookup returns CDR1 MNHEY and CDR2 SVGAGI. The ends were cut back, 8 bases at V and 9 bases at J, with 13 bases in the middle. The CDR3 loop reads CASSPEGQKLFF. Written as DNA, the CDR3 is TGTGCCAGCTCCCCGGAGGGGCAAAAACTGTTTTTT.

The CDR3 nucleotides are TGTGCCAGCAGCCAAGATGGGTTGGCGCTAGCGGGGGACCCGCGCGAGACCCAGTACTTC. Its translation: CASSQDGLALAGDPRETQYF. The chain couples TRBV14 to TRBJ2-5; 10 positions agree with TRBD2. The trim removed 0 bases at V and 5 bases at J, leaving 18 bases unmatched. Germline loops: CDR1 SGHDN, CDR2 FVKESK. The CDR3 has 20 amino acids.

V and J are TRBV5-1 and TRBJ1-1; D not certain. The germline CDR1 and CDR2 sequences are SGHRS and YFSETQ. This CDR3 contains 14 residues. Trimming removed 4 bases at V and 1 base at J, with 11 bases between. The CDR3 DNA reads as TGCGCCAGCAGCCTCCAGGCAGAGAACACTGAAGCTTTCTTT. This sequence encodes CASSLQAENTEAFF. The complete variable domain, with remaining parts taken from reference TRBV5-1 and TRBJ1-1, reads KAGVTQTPRYLIKTRGQQVTLSCSPISGHRSVSWYQQTPGQGLQFLFEYFSETQRNKGNFPGRFSGRQFSNSRSEMNVSTLELGDSALYLCASSLQAENTEAFFGQGTRLTVV.

The chain uses TRBV4-3 and TRBJ1-2; D not certain. V was shortened by 0 bases and J by 5 bases, with 13 bases between the two germline ends. The V gene's germline CDR1 is LGHNA and CDR2 YSLEER. This CDR3 is built from 15 residues. CDR3 bases: TGCGCCAGCAGCCAAGATCCGGTGGGTCCTTATGGCTACACCTTC. It is translated as CASSQDPVGPYGYTF.

The chain is built from TRBV18 and TRBJ1-2; no clear D gene. Germline V gene sequence: CDR1 KGHSH, CDR2 LQKENI. The CDR3 sequence is 12 residues long. Trimming pared 3 bases from V and 4 bases from J, leaving 6 bases between. The CDR3 DNA is TGTGCCAGCTCACCGGACGGCTATGGCTACACCTTC. It translates to CASSPDGYGYTF.

The chain joins TRBV6-2 or TRBV6-3 to TRBJ1-5; TRBD1 is a possible D gene (6 bases). Germline CDR1 reads MNHEY; CDR2 reads SVGEGT. The CDR3 contains 19 residues. Trimming removed 5 bases from V and 3 bases from J, with 26 bases in between. The CDR3: CASSPYRATGGGPNQPQHF. For the CDR3, the DNA is TGTGCCAGCAGTCCCTACAGGGCAACCGGGGGCGGTCCCAATCAGCCCCAGCATTTT.

V is TRBV10-3 and J is TRBJ2-1; D perhaps matches TRBD1 (6 bases). Between the trimmed V and J ends, which lost 9 bases and 5 bases, there was a span of 20 bases. This CDR3 is built from 15 residues. Germline V CDR1 and CDR2: ENHRY, SYGVKD. CDR3 in DNA: TGTGCCATTAGTCCCGTATCGGACAGCAACAATGAGCAGTTCTTC. The encoded protein is CAISPVSDSNNEQFF.

The rearrangement uses TRBV11-2 and TRBJ2-3; 7 bases fit TRBD1. Germline CDR1 SGHAT, CDR2 FQNNGV. CDR3 length equals 14 residues. V dropped 2 bases and J dropped 1; count of bases not matched to a gene: 0. CDR3 nucleotide sequence: TGTGCCAGCAGCTTACAGGGGGGCACAGATACGCAGTATTTT. Translated: CASSLQGGTDTQYF. Drawing the rest from reference TRBV11-2 and TRBJ2-3, the complete variable domain is EAGVAQSPRYKIIEKRQSVAFWCNPISGHATLYWYQQILGQGPKLLIQFQNNGVVDDSQLPKDRFSAERLKGVDSTLKIQPAKLEDSAVYLCASSLQGGTDTQYFGPGTRLTVL.

CDR3 DNA sequence: TGTGCCAGCACACGGGGGGAGACTGAAGCTTTCTTT. It is translated as CASTRGETEAFF. This chain uses TRBV10-3 with TRBJ1-1; tentative D call: TRBD1 (5 bases). CDR3 length equals 12 residues. V gave up 10 bases and J gave up 5 bases, with 14 bases separating them. Germline V gene sequence: CDR1 ENHRY, CDR2 SYGVKD.

The count of this clone is one. The chain recombines TRBV11-2 with TRBJ2-7, with D perhaps given as TRBD1 or TRBD2 (5 bases each). V was clipped by 1 base and J by 1 base, with 11 bases between them. The CDR3 has 15 amino acids. The germline V gene encodes CDR1 SGHAT and CDR2 FQNNGV. The CDR3 is CASSLVPGTSYEQYF. The CDR3 DNA sequence: TGTGCCAGCAGCTTAGTTCCAGGGACGTCCTACGAGCAGTACTTC.

This clone occurred a few times. The chain is built from TRBV5-6 and TRBJ1-3, with D perhaps TRBD1 (5 bases). Between the trimmed V and J ends, which lost 3 bases and 3 bases, there was a span of 16 bases. Germline CDR1 and CDR2: SGHDT and YYEEEE. The CDR3 is 16 residues long. The CDR3 DNA reads as TGTGCCAGCAGCTACAGGACGGCGAATATTGGAAACACCATATATTTT. It yields the protein CASSYRTANIGNTIYF.

The J gene is TRBJ1-1, the V gene TRBV15; D is perhaps TRBD1 (5 bases). Trimming shortened V by 3 bases and J by 0 bases, and 14 bases separated the two germline ends. Germline lookup yields CDR1 LNHNV and CDR2 YYDKDF (reference sequence). The CDR3 has 16 residues. CDR3 nucleotides: TGTGCCACCAGCAGTTTAGGGACGGGGTTGAACACTGAAGCTTTCTTT. This codes for CATSSLGTGLNTEAFF.

This clone has more than one count but fewer than ten. The gene calls are TRBV3-1 (or the pseudogene TRBV3-2) and TRBJ1-1, with 8 bases fitting TRBD1. The V segment lost 4 bases and the J segment 5 bases; nucleotides outside the gene matches: 0. This CDR3 comprises 12 residues. Germline CDR1 and CDR2: LGHDT and YNNKEL (reference sequence). DNA of the CDR3: TGTGCCAGCAGCCGACAGGGGACTGAAGCTTTCTTT. Translating it yields CASSRQGTEAFF.

The chain is built from TRBV10-3 and TRBJ1-2; maybe TRBD1 (6 bases). Looked up from germline, CDR1 is ENHRY and CDR2 is SYGVKD. With 11 bases removed from V and 4 bases from J, the gap between germline ends came to 20 bases. The CDR3 extends over 14 amino acids. The CDR3 coding sequence is TGTGCCGTACAAACAGGGAATCTGAGCTATGGCTACACCTTC. Protein sequence: CAVQTGNLSYGYTF.

V usage is TRBV6-6 and J usage is TRBJ1-4, with D perhaps TRBD1 (6 bases). CDR1 is MNHNY, CDR2 SVGAGI, per germline (reference sequence). V lost 4 bases and J lost 5, with 14 bases in between. This CDR3 is 15 amino acids long. The CDR3 DNA is TGTGCCAGCAGTTCGGTGGGGGGCGGGAATGAAAAACTGTTTTTT. Translated: CASSSVGGGNEKLFF.

This clone showed up just once. The rearrangement joins TRBV3-1 (or the pseudogene TRBV3-2) to TRBJ2-1; 12 positions agree with TRBD2. Germline V gene sequence: CDR1 LGHDT, CDR2 YNNKEL (reference sequence). The CDR3 has 16 residues. The V gene end was trimmed by 0 bases and the J gene end by 9 bases; junction bases not matched to a gene: 6. The CDR3 DNA reads TGTGCCAGCAGCCAAGATCAGGCTAGCGGGGGGGGTGAGCAGTTCTTC. It encodes CASSQDQASGGGEQFF.

A single count supports this clone. This chain joins TRBV5-4 and TRBJ2-5, with TRBD2 as a possible D gene (7 bases). CDR1 and CDR2 from the germline V gene are SGHNT and YYREEE (reference sequence). The CDR3 is 14 amino acids. The V end lost 2 bases, the J end lost 5 bases, and 13 bases lay between the germline ends. The CDR3 DNA follows: TGTGCCAGCAGCTTCTCGGGGGGCATGGAGACCCAGTACTTC. Amino acid sequence: CASSFSGGMETQYF.

CDR3 sequence: CASSLTGANYGYTF. In nucleotides, the CDR3 is TGCGCCAGCAGCTTGACAGGGGCGAACTATGGCTACACCTTC. The V and J genes are TRBV5-1 and TRBJ1-2, with TRBD1 matching over 7 bases. This CDR3 has 14 amino acids. Trimming removed 1 base from V and 2 bases from J; junction bases left unmatched: 2. The germline V gene has CDR1 SGHRS and CDR2 YFSETQ.

This sequence joins TRBV19 and TRBJ1-1; 7 nucleotides agree with TRBD1. CDR3 length: 14 residues. Trimming cost V 5 bases and J 4 bases; bases outside gene matches: 7. Germline CDR1 reads LNHDA; CDR2 reads SQIVND (reference sequence). As DNA, the CDR3 is TGTGCCAGTAGTGCAAAACAGGGGCTCACTGAAGCTTTCTTT. It is translated as CASSAKQGLTEAFF.

V usage is TRBV5-5 and J usage is TRBJ1-1; D is ambiguous. The CDR3 sequence is 13 residues long. CDR1 SGHKS and CDR2 YYEKEE come from the germline V gene (reference sequence). V lost 3 bases and J lost 0, with 6 bases in between. In DNA, the CDR3 is TGTGCCAGCAGCTCCGAATTGAACACTGAAGCTTTCTTT. The encoded protein is CASSSELNTEAFF.

The V gene is TRBV15, the J gene TRBJ1-2; no clear D. Germline CDR1 reads LNHNV; CDR2 reads YYDKDF (reference sequence). The CDR3 totals 11 residues. V gave up 8 bases and J gave up 5 bases, with 9 bases separating them. CDR3 residues: CATRDLYGYTF. DNA for the CDR3: TGTGCCACCCGTGATCTTTATGGCTACACCTTC.

V gene TRBV3-1 (or the pseudogene TRBV3-2) combines with J gene TRBJ1-2; the D gene is possibly TRBD1 (5 bases). The V and J ends lost 3 bases and 6 bases respectively, with 8 bases between them. Germline V CDR1 and CDR2: LGHDT, YNNKEL (reference sequence). This CDR3 has 12 residues. This CDR3 is CASSHRVDGYTF. The CDR3 nucleotides are TGTGCCAGCAGCCACAGGGTTGATGGCTACACCTTC.

V gene TRBV7-2 combines with J gene TRBJ2-2; no definite D call. The CDR3 runs 14 residues. V was cut by 2 bases and J by 6 bases, with 10 bases left in between. From germline, CDR1 is SGHTA and CDR2 FQGNSA. This CDR3 is CASSLKGPPGELFF. CDR3 DNA: TGTGCCAGCAGCTTAAAGGGCCCCCCCGGGGAGCTGTTTTTT.

The chain has TRBV15 and TRBJ1-5, with 9 bases matching TRBD1. Germline CDR1 and CDR2: LNHNV and YYDKDF (reference sequence). J lost 4 bases, V lost 7 bases, and 8 bases had no gene match. The CDR3 has 15 residues. CDR3 bases: TGTGCCACCACCCCGGGGACAGGGTGGAATCAGCCCCAGCATTTT. It translates to CATTPGTGWNQPQHF. The variable domain in full, with the rest retrieved from reference TRBV15 and TRBJ1-5, is DAMVIQNPRYQVTQFGKPVTLSCSQTLNHNVMYWYQQKSSQAPKLLFHYYDKDFNNEADTPDNFQSRRPNTSFCFLDIRSPGLGDTAMYLCATTPGTGWNQPQHFGDGTRLSIL.

The chain is built from TRBV19 and TRBJ2-7; 8 nucleotides agree with TRBD2. Germline loops: CDR1 LNHDA, CDR2 SQIVND (reference sequence). The length of the CDR3 is 14 residues. With 4 bases clipped from V and 6 bases from J, the junction kept 8 bases outside the gene matches. This CDR3 is CASSTGGGTAEQYF. In DNA, the CDR3 is TGTGCCAGTAGTACGGGAGGGGGGACGGCCGAGCAGTACTTC.

The rearrangement joins TRBV7-8 to TRBJ1-3; TRBD1 matches at 7 bases. The CDR3 sequence is 15 residues long. Per germline, CDR1 SGHVS and CDR2 FQNEAQ. V gave up 5 bases and J gave up 1 base; unmatched junction bases: 5. This CDR3 reads CASSLHRGSGNTIYF. The CDR3 bases are TGTGCCAGCAGCCTTCACAGGGGATCTGGAAACACCATATATTTT. Using reference TRBV7-8 and TRBJ1-3 for the parts outside the CDR3, the full variable domain is GAGVSQSPRYKVAKRGQDVALRCDPISGHVSLFWYQQALGQGPEFLTYFQNEAQLDKSGLPSDRFFAERPEGSVSTLKIQRTQQEDSAVYLCASSLHRGSGNTIYFGEGSWLTVV.

The chain joins TRBV2 to TRBJ2-5; the match to TRBD2 covers 8 bases. Trimming took 1 base from V and 5 from J; bases not matched to a gene: 9. Per the germline V gene, CDR1 is SNHLY and CDR2 is FYNNEI. The CDR3 has 16 residues. The CDR3 reads CASSEGSGVPRETQYF. The CDR3 DNA is TGTGCCAGCAGTGAAGGTAGCGGGGTGCCCCGGGAGACCCAGTACTTC.

The CDR3 bases are TGCGCCAGCAGACAGGGAGAGACTAACTATGGCTACACCTTC. Its translation is CASRQGETNYGYTF. The genes are TRBV10-2 and TRBJ1-2; possible D gene TRBD1, 6 bases. This CDR3 has 14 residues. The V gene lost 6 bases and the J gene lost 0 bases, with 11 bases spanning the gap. CDR1 and CDR2 (germline): WSHSY, SAAADI.